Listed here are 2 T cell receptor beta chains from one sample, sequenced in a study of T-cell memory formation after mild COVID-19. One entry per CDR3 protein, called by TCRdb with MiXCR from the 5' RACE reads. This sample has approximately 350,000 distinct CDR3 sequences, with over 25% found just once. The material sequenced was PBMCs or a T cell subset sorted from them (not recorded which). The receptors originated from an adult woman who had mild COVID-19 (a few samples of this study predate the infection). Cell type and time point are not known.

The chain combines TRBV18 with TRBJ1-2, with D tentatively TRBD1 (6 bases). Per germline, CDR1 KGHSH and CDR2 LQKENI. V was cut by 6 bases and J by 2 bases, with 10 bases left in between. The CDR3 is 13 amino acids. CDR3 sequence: CASSEQGNYGYTF. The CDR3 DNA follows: TGTGCCAGCTCCGAACAGGGCAACTATGGCTACACCTTC. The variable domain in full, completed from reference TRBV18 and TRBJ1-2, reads NAGVMQNPRHLVRRRGQEARLRCSPMKGHSHVYWYRQLPEEGLKFMVYLQKENIIDESGMPKERFSAEFPKEGPSILRIQQVVRGDSAAYFCASSEQGNYGYTFGSGTRLTVV.

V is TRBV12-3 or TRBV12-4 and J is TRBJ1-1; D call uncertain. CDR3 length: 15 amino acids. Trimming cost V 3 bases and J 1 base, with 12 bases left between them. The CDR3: CASSFGQATNTEAFF. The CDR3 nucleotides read TGTGCCAGCAGTTTTGGGCAGGCGACGAACACTGAAGCTTTCTTT.